These 9 T cell receptor beta chains originate from one sample sequenced in a study of T cell repertoires in cytomegalovirus infection (dated by TCRdb to 2018 to 2020). The sequencer listed for this sample is Illumina HiSeq 1500. TCRdb ran its own pipeline on the public reads, namely fastp trimming at Q25 and MiXCR clone calling, and kept in-frame beta chains. Each CDR3 protein gets just one entry, which takes the most common genes and DNA from the rows behind it. In all, the sample holds roughly 570,000 distinct CDR3 sequences, and approximately 40% of those were seen once. The top ten clones comprise about 48% of the sample. Their cognate antigens are unknown. Explained via the paper, the treatment or condition label denotes: in vitro stimulation with specific CMV peptide epitopes to enrich CMV-specific T cells. Sequenced material: cultured PBMCs, taken from culture after CMV antigen stimulation. Receptors were obtained from a human donor in good health (CMV status not recorded). Some clones in this sample may be carry-over from other donors' samples.

This sequence joins TRBV7-2 and TRBJ2-1; 8 positions agree with TRBD2. Germline V gene sequence: CDR1 SGHTA, CDR2 FQGNSA. CDR3 size: 18 residues. Germline trimming cut 2 bases from V and 0 bases from J; bases unmatched to any gene: 9. Here the CDR3 DNA reads TGTGCCAGCAGCTTATCTGTCAGCGGGAGAGGCTCCTACAATGAGCAGTTCTTC. Amino acid sequence: CASSLSVSGRGSYNEQFF.

The chain recombines TRBV6-1 with TRBJ1-2, with TRBD1 matching 10 bases. Losses at the gene ends were 0 bases for V and 7 bases for J; bases not matched to a gene: 5. The CDR3 totals 15 residues. Germline V gene sequence: CDR1 MNHNS, CDR2 SASEGT. The CDR3 loop is CASSEARQGAGGYTF. In nucleotides, the CDR3 is TGTGCCAGCAGTGAAGCAAGACAGGGGGCCGGTGGCTACACCTTC.

The gene calls are TRBV12-3 or TRBV12-4 and TRBJ2-3; D may be TRBD1 or TRBD2 (6 bases each). The germline V and J ends were trimmed by 7 bases and 6 bases, with 17 bases remaining between them. This CDR3 has 14 amino acids. Written as DNA, the CDR3 is TGTGCCAGCACCCTAGGTGGGGGGCCTGATACGCAGTATTTT. Protein: CASTLGGGPDTQYF.

The chain carries TRBV6-2 or TRBV6-3 and TRBJ2-1; 11 bases are shared with TRBD2. The CDR3 is 16 residues long. CDR1 is MNHEY, CDR2 SVGEGT, per germline. After removal of 7 bases from V and 2 bases from J, the junction contained 7 bases not matched to a gene. CDR3 region: CASTGLAAKAYNEQFF. CDR3 in DNA: TGTGCCAGCACGGGACTAGCGGCTAAGGCCTACAATGAGCAGTTCTTC.

The chain combines TRBV5-4 with TRBJ2-7; 11 nucleotides line up with TRBD2. Losses at the gene ends were 4 bases for V and 1 base for J; bases not matched to a gene: 7. The CDR3 is 16 residues long. Per the germline V gene, CDR1 is SGHNT and CDR2 is YYREEE (reference sequence). The CDR3, as DNA: TGTGCCAGCAGCCGGACTAGCGGGTTACCATCCTACGAGCAGTACTTC. Translating gives CASSRTSGLPSYEQYF. The full variable domain, rest sourced from reference TRBV5-4 and TRBJ2-7, is ETGVTQSPTHLIKTRGQQVTLRCSSQSGHNTVSWYQQALGQGPQFIFQYYREEENGRGNFPPRFSGLQFPNYSSELNVNALELDDSALYLCASSRTSGLPSYEQYFGPGTRLTVT.

V and J are TRBV6-6 and TRBJ1-1, with TRBD1 matching 8 bases. Germline lookup yields CDR1 MNHNY and CDR2 SVGAGI (reference sequence). The CDR3 length is 14 residues. Trimming removed 5 bases from V and 4 bases from J; junction bases left unmatched: 6. DNA of the CDR3: TGTGCCAGCAGTAACTTACAGGGGGGCACTGAAGCTTTCTTT. Protein: CASSNLQGGTEAFF.

V usage is TRBV12-3 or TRBV12-4 and J usage is TRBJ1-4; TRBD1 might be the D (6 bases). The CDR3 has 18 amino acids. Trimming shortened V by 5 bases and J by 2 bases, and 21 bases separated the two germline ends. In DNA, the CDR3 is TGTGCCAGCAGTGGGCAAATGCAGGGGTTCGGGACTAATGAAAAACTGTTTTTT. As protein: CASSGQMQGFGTNEKLFF.

This clonotype was found a few times. The rearrangement uses TRBV18 and TRBJ2-6; TRBD1 aligns across 8 bases. V was pared by 4 bases and J by 0 bases, with 8 bases of the junction left unmatched. The CDR3 is 18 residues long. Germline V gene lookup returns CDR1 KGHSH and CDR2 LQKENI. The CDR3 region has the DNA TGTGCCAGCTCACGATACGGGACAGGCCTCTCTGGGGCCAACGTCCTGACTTTC. It yields the protein CASSRYGTGLSGANVLTF.

A few counts support this clonotype. J is TRBJ2-1 and V is TRBV7-6; maybe TRBD2 (5 bases). V was pared by 2 bases and J by 9 bases, with 26 bases between. The CDR3 has 18 amino acids. Germline CDR1 SGHVS, CDR2 FNYEAQ. The CDR3 sequence is CASSLRARLAFSASEQFF. Here the CDR3 DNA reads TGTGCCAGCAGCTTACGGGCCAGGCTAGCCTTCTCTGCTTCTGAGCAGTTCTTC.